These 28 T cell receptor beta chains were sequenced from one sample in a study of blood T cell repertoires in COVID-19. The table came from immunoSEQ multiplex PCR; TCRdb's copy has only in-frame clones and leaves some out. Of some 300,000 clones listed, around 90% are singletons. Sequencing used PBMCs or T cells enriched from blood (not recorded which). The receptor source for this set is a woman aged 25 to 39 who had recovered from COVID-19.

The V gene is TRBV27, the J gene TRBJ1-3, with TRBD1 matching over 7 bases. V lost 8 bases to trimming and J lost 2 bases; unmatched junction nucleotides: 6. From germline, CDR1 is MNHEY and CDR2 SMNVEV (reference sequence). This CDR3 has 14 residues. The CDR3 DNA reads as TGTGCCAGCGGTTACAGGGGAACTGGAAACACCATATATTTT. This gives the protein CASGYRGTGNTIYF.

V is TRBV5-1 and J is TRBJ2-3; 10 bases fit TRBD2. This CDR3 spans 14 amino acids. Germline V CDR1 and CDR2: SGHRS, YFSETQ. Losses at the gene ends were 7 bases for V and 5 bases for J; bases not matched to a gene: 7. The CDR3 DNA reads TGCGCCAGCTGGAGCGGGGGGGCCGAAGATACGCAGTATTTT. Amino acid sequence: CASWSGGAEDTQYF.

In DNA, the CDR3 is TGCAGCGTGACCTTGCAGGGATATGGCTACACCTTC. Translated, it gives CSVTLQGYGYTF. The chain carries TRBV29-1 and TRBJ1-2, with D possibly TRBD1 on 5 matching bases. The germline CDR1 and CDR2 sequences are SQVTM and ANQGSEA. V lost 6 bases to trimming and J lost 5 bases, with 13 bases between them. The CDR3 sequence is 12 residues long.

This chain joins TRBV27 and TRBJ2-7, with D tentatively TRBD1 (6 bases). CDR1 MNHEY and CDR2 SMNVEV come from the germline V gene (reference sequence). V was cut by 7 bases and J by 9 bases, with 22 bases left in between. The CDR3 extends over 14 amino acids. CDR3 loop: CASKPAGVERRQYF. CDR3 DNA: TGTGCCAGCAAACCCGCAGGGGTGGAAAGGAGGCAGTACTTC.

The chain couples TRBV3-1 (or the pseudogene TRBV3-2) to TRBJ2-4; D is undetermined. The CDR3 is made up of 13 amino acids. Germline CDR1 reads LGHDT; CDR2 reads YNNKEL (reference sequence). The V end was cut by 4 bases, the J end by 7 bases, with 11 bases between. Written as DNA, the CDR3 is TGTGCCAGCAGCCTCGGCCTGGAGAACATTCAGTACTTC. Its protein product is CASSLGLENIQYF.

This sequence joins TRBV4-3 and TRBJ1-4; the match to TRBD1 covers 8 bases. V was clipped by 4 bases and J by 8 bases; unmatched bases: 9. CDR3 size: 15 residues. Germline V lookup: CDR1 LGHNA, CDR2 YSLEER. The CDR3: CASSLVDRGGEKLFF. In DNA, the CDR3 is TGCGCCAGCAGCCTAGTAGACAGGGGAGGCGAAAAACTGTTTTTT.

This sequence joins TRBV7-9 and TRBJ1-1; maybe TRBD1 (6 bases). The V and J ends lost 4 bases and 2 bases respectively, with 20 bases between them. Per the germline V gene, CDR1 is SEHNR and CDR2 is FQNEAQ (reference sequence). The CDR3 spans 17 residues. This CDR3 reads CASSSSAYRDSNTEAFF. CDR3 DNA: TGTGCCAGCAGCTCGTCCGCCTACAGGGATTCCAACACTGAAGCTTTCTTT.

V gene TRBV7-9 combines with J gene TRBJ1-1; D not resolved. The germline V and J ends were trimmed by 1 base and 4 bases, with 10 bases remaining between them. The germline gives CDR1 SEHNR, CDR2 FQNEAQ (reference sequence). There are 14 residues in the CDR3. The CDR3 sequence: CASSLEATSTEAFF. The CDR3 DNA sequence: TGTGCCAGCAGCTTAGAAGCCACGAGCACTGAAGCTTTCTTT.

In this sample, this clone turned up once. The chain couples TRBV2 to TRBJ2-7; D possibly corresponds to TRBD1 (5 bases). This CDR3 has 13 residues. Between the trimmed V and J ends, which lost 10 bases and 1 base, there was a span of 14 bases. Germline CDR1 is SNHLY and CDR2 is FYNNEI. The CDR3 DNA is TGTGCCACCAAAAAAGACAGATCCTACGAGCAGTACTTC. Residues: CATKKDRSYEQYF.

This chain links TRBV27 with TRBJ1-6; unclear D gene. Trimming shortened V by 6 bases and J by 9 bases, and 12 bases separated the two germline ends. The CDR3 consists of 13 residues. The germline CDR1 and CDR2 sequences are MNHEY and SMNVEV (reference sequence). CDR3 loop: CASRYTRSSPLHF. The DNA for the CDR3 is TGTGCCAGCAGATACACCAGAAGTTCACCCCTCCACTTT.

This clone was seen more than once but under ten times. J is TRBJ1-2 and V is TRBV7-2; TRBD1 might be the D (6 bases). Germline CDR1 reads SGHTA; CDR2 reads FQGNSA. V was pared by 2 bases and J by 4 bases, with 14 bases between. The CDR3 extends over 15 amino acids. This CDR3 reads CASSLMRTESYGYTF. The CDR3 region has the DNA TGTGCCAGCAGCTTAATGAGGACAGAGTCCTATGGCTACACCTTC.

The V and J genes are TRBV13 and TRBJ2-7; D ambiguous. The CDR3 is 14 residues long. Trimming pared 1 base from V and 5 bases from J, leaving 12 bases between. CDR1 is PRHDT, CDR2 FYEKMQ, per germline (reference sequence). This CDR3 reads CASSLVNRADEQYF. DNA for the CDR3: TGTGCCAGCAGCTTAGTAAATCGTGCGGACGAGCAGTACTTC.

This chain uses TRBV6-5 with TRBJ2-5; D perhaps matches TRBD1 (6 bases). Trimming took 6 bases from V and 2 from J, leaving 10 bases between them. CDR3 length equals 13 residues. The germline CDR1 and CDR2 sequences are MNHEY and SVGAGI. The CDR3 region has the DNA TGTGCCAGCAGGGCGACAGGTCAAGAGACCCAGTACTTC. Amino acid sequence: CASRATGQETQYF.

The chain carries TRBV7-2 and TRBJ2-3, with D tentatively TRBD1 (5 bases). CDR3 length equals 14 residues. Germline lookup yields CDR1 SGHTA and CDR2 FQGNSA. V lost 5 bases and J lost 10, with 19 bases in between. CDR3 coding DNA: TGTGCCAGCAGCCTACTTCTCCCTTGGGGCGCGCAGTATTTT. This translates into CASSLLLPWGAQYF.

This sequence joins TRBV28 and TRBJ1-4; a weak D match, TRBD1 (6 bases). The V gene's germline CDR1 is MDHEN and CDR2 SYDVKM. V lost 4 bases to trimming and J lost 8 bases, with 23 bases between them. The CDR3 has 17 residues. The CDR3 loop reads CASSSYWGGPVNEKLFF. CDR3 nucleotides: TGTGCCAGCAGTTCCTACTGGGGGGGGCCGGTCAACGAAAAACTGTTTTTT.

The rearrangement uses TRBV7-9 and TRBJ1-3; the D gene is possibly TRBD1 (5 bases). The CDR3 runs 15 residues. Germline V gene sequence: CDR1 SEHNR, CDR2 FQNEAQ (reference sequence). Trimming shortened V by 1 base and J by 2 bases, and 9 bases separated the two germline ends. This CDR3 is CASSLDPGPGNTIYF. The CDR3 DNA reads as TGTGCCAGCAGCTTAGATCCAGGGCCTGGAAACACCATATATTTT.

The chain is built from TRBV5-1 and TRBJ2-2; 10 nucleotides match TRBD1. The V gene's germline CDR1 is SGHRS and CDR2 YFSETQ. There are 16 residues in the CDR3. J was trimmed by 3 bases and V by 3 bases; bases with no gene match: 5. This CDR3 is CASSSGTGVYTGELFF. CDR3 sequence (DNA): TGCGCCAGCAGCTCCGGGACAGGGGTGTACACCGGGGAGCTGTTTTTT.

V is TRBV2 and J is TRBJ1-3; possibly TRBD1 for D (5 bases). The CDR3 runs to 15 residues. V lost 2 bases and J 3 bases, leaving 11 bases between the germline ends. Germline CDR1 and CDR2: SNHLY and FYNNEI. The CDR3 protein is CASSEQGLGGNTIYF. DNA of the CDR3: TGTGCCAGCAGTGAACAGGGTCTCGGTGGAAACACCATATATTTT.

This clone turned up a few times. The CDR3 DNA is TGTGCCAGCAGTTTATGGGGACAGATCTCTGGAAACACCATATATTTT. Its protein is CASSLWGQISGNTIYF. The J gene is TRBJ1-3, the V gene TRBV28; TRBD1 matches at 7 bases. Germline lookup yields CDR1 MDHEN and CDR2 SYDVKM. V shed 0 bases, J shed 0 bases, and the junction held 2 bases outside the gene matches. The CDR3 has 16 residues. Based on the CDR3 plus reference TRBV28 and TRBJ1-3, the full variable domain is DVKVTQSSRYLVKRTGEKVFLECVQDMDHENMFWYRQDPGLGLRLIYFSYDVKMKEKGDIPEGYSVSREKKERFSLILESASTNQTSMYLCASSLWGQISGNTIYFGEGSWLTVV.

This sequence joins TRBV9 and TRBJ2-2, with unresolved D. Germline values: CDR1 SGDLS, CDR2 YYNGEE. This CDR3 spans 13 amino acids. Trimming removed 4 bases from V and 5 bases from J, with 9 bases in between. The CDR3 is CASSSRQTGELFF. In nucleotides, the CDR3 is TGTGCCAGCAGCTCTAGGCAGACCGGGGAGCTGTTTTTT.

The rearrangement links TRBV5-8 to TRBJ1-2; 7 nucleotides agree with TRBD1. The V and J ends lost 2 bases and 4 bases, in that order; junction bases with no gene match: 11. Germline V gene lookup returns CDR1 SGHTS and CDR2 YDEGEE. The CDR3 spans 16 residues. This chain's CDR3 is CASSFPGTDRSYGYTF. For the CDR3, the DNA is TGTGCCAGCAGCTTTCCCGGGACAGACCGCAGCTATGGCTACACCTTC.

The rearrangement joins TRBV27 to TRBJ2-3; possibly TRBD2 for D (5 bases). CDR1 is MNHEY, CDR2 SMNVEV, per germline (reference sequence). The V end was cut by 4 bases, the J end by 0 bases, with 20 bases between. The CDR3 sequence is 18 residues long. CDR3 nucleotide sequence: TGTGCCAGCAGTTCCCCTTGGGGAGCGGCCGAAAGCACAGATACGCAGTATTTT. Amino acid sequence: CASSSPWGAAESTDTQYF.

This clone showed up just once. The chain recombines TRBV3-1 (or the pseudogene TRBV3-2) with TRBJ1-1, with a weak D call TRBD1 (5 bases). Trimming removed 5 bases from V and 4 bases from J, with 17 bases in between. The CDR3 sequence is 15 residues long. CDR1 is LGHDT and CDR2 is YNNKEL in the germline V gene (reference sequence). CDR3 residues: CASSITRVKGTEAFF. In DNA form, the CDR3 reads TGTGCCAGCAGCATTACCAGGGTAAAGGGCACTGAAGCTTTCTTT.

The gene calls are TRBV6-5 and TRBJ1-1; possible D gene TRBD1, 6 bases. The CDR3 has 13 amino acids. V was shortened by 5 bases and J by 5 bases, with 12 bases between the two germline ends. The germline gives CDR1 MNHEY, CDR2 SVGAGI. Here the CDR3 reads CASSRNRETEAFF. CDR3 nucleotide sequence: TGTGCCAGCAGTCGGAACAGGGAAACTGAAGCTTTCTTT.

The V call is TRBV18, the J call TRBJ2-3; TRBD2 is a possible D gene (6 bases). The germline V gene has CDR1 KGHSH and CDR2 LQKENI. The CDR3 is made up of 13 amino acids. Trimming left V 3 bases short and J 6 bases short, with 10 bases between. DNA of the CDR3: TGTGCCAGCTCACCGCACGCGGGGGATACGCAGTATTTT. This codes for CASSPHAGDTQYF.

The chain carries TRBV9 and TRBJ1-2, with 9 bases lining up with TRBD1. Trimming at V came to 3 bases and at J to 8 bases, leaving 8 bases not matched to a gene. The length of the CDR3 is 14 residues. CDR1 and CDR2 (germline): SGDLS, YYNGEE. The CDR3: CASSGEGTGHGYTF. The CDR3 DNA sequence: TGTGCCAGCAGCGGAGAGGGGACAGGGCACGGCTACACCTTC.

The J gene is TRBJ2-5, the V gene TRBV7-8; no firm D call. Germline assignment: CDR1 SGHVS and CDR2 FQNEAQ. The length of the CDR3 is 14 residues. V was trimmed by 3 bases and J by 0 bases, leaving 8 bases between them. In nucleotides, the CDR3 is TGTGCCAGCAGCTTTTACAGCTACCAAGAGACCCAGTACTTC. Translating it yields CASSFYSYQETQYF.

This clone appeared a single time. V is TRBV6-2 or TRBV6-3 and J is TRBJ2-3, with D possibly matching TRBD1 (7 bases). CDR1 is MNHEY, CDR2 SVGEGT, per germline. V dropped 2 bases and J dropped 0 bases, with 9 bases sitting between them. The CDR3 is made up of 15 amino acids. This CDR3 reads CASSYAGQSTDTQYF. The CDR3 DNA is TGTGCCAGCAGTTACGCGGGACAGAGCACAGATACGCAGTATTTT.